One sample yielded the 2 T cell receptor beta chains listed below, sequenced in a study of T cells in Graves' hyperthyroidism and ophthalmopathy. RNA transcripts were the template for amplifying TCR beta CDR3 regions. The study used the HTBI primer set for a first-round RT-PCR of the TCR CDR3. TCRdb re-called the multiplex PCR reads through MiXCR, storing one row per CDR3 protein. The sample comprises 400,000 to 600,000 distinct CDR3 sequences, around 16% of which are singletons, and about 29% rests with the top ten. Sequences were obtained from blood. These receptors originate from a woman younger than 45 with Graves' ophthalmopathy.

This clonotype was recorded at least ten times. V is TRBV20-1 and J is TRBJ1-3; D not resolved. V was pared by 5 bases and J by 8 bases, with 13 bases between. This CDR3 comprises 12 residues. Germline V gives CDR1 DFQATT, CDR2 SNEGSKA (reference sequence). The CDR3 bases are TGCAGTGCTCAGCAGAGCTGGGACACCATATATTTT. This encodes CSAQQSWDTIYF.

This clonotype has a count of ten or more. This chain connects TRBV27 to TRBJ2-5; D is unclear. V lost 3 bases to trimming and J lost 7 bases, with 12 bases between them. Germline-derived CDR1 and CDR2 are MNHEY and SMNVEV (reference sequence). There are 13 residues in the CDR3. The CDR3 here is CASSFVDAPTQYF. DNA of the CDR3: TGTGCCAGCAGTTTCGTGGACGCCCCGACCCAGTACTTC.